The rows below give T cell receptor beta chains drawn from one sample of a study of T cell responses to AZD1222 COVID-19 vaccine. The assay was immunoSEQ multiplex PCR, and TCRdb's table has in-frame clones only and misses some. The top ten clones hold around a sixth of a sample with about 110,000 clones, about 88% of them seen once. The starting material was peripheral blood, obtained on day 0 of AZD1222 vaccination. The receptors shown here come from an adult in good health. CDR3s include the opening cysteine and the closing phenylalanine or tryptophan. A D gene is named only where the DNA matches it firmly. Only part of the rows carry a size: once, few, many, or a class if the clone is expanded.

size,D,J,V,DNA,CDR3
NA,TRBD2,TRBJ2-5,TRBV7-2,TGTGCCAGCAGCCCCCACCCGGGACTAGCGGGACAAACGGGGGAGACCCAGTACTTC,CASSPHPGLAGQTGETQYF
NA,NA,TRBJ1-2,TRBV7-2,TGTGCCAGCAGCTTAGACGCCAGAAACTATGGCTACACCTTC,CASSLDARNYGYTF
NA,NA,TRBJ2-5,TRBV7-9,TGTGCCAGCAGAGGCGGTCCGGGAGAGGAGACCCAGTACTTC,CASRGGPGEETQYF
NA,NA,TRBJ2-1,TRBV3-1/TRBV3-2,TGTGCCAGCAGCCAGGGAAACTCGCATGAGCAGTTCTTC,CASSQGNSHEQFF
NA,NA,TRBJ2-7,TRBV6-5,TGTGCCAGCAGTTACTTCTACAATCACTACGAGCAGTACTTC,CASSYFYNHYEQYF
NA,TRBD2,TRBJ2-1,TRBV5-4,TGTGCCAGCAGCTTGCCTAGCGGGGTGAGCTCCTACAATGAGCAGTTCTTC,CASSLPSGVSSYNEQFF
NA,TRBD1,TRBJ2-1,TRBV2,TGTGCCAGCAGCGCTTTAGGGACAGCCCAAAGGGACAATGAGCAGTTCTTC,CASSALGTAQRDNEQFF
NA,NA,TRBJ1-6,TRBV5-6,TGTGCCAGCAGCTTGGGTACTAATTCACCCCTCCACTTT,CASSLGTNSPLHF
NA,NA,TRBJ2-1,TRBV28,TGTGCCAGCAGAGGGGTGACAGAGCAGTTCTTC,CASRGVTEQFF
NA,NA,TRBJ1-4,TRBV21-1,TGTGCCAGCAGAACAGGGCACGCAACTAATGAAAAACTGTTTTTT,CASRTGHATNEKLFF
NA,NA,TRBJ1-2,TRBV7-9,TGTGCCAGCAGCCCGGACCCGGGAGGCTACACCTTC,CASSPDPGGYTF
few,NA,TRBJ2-1,TRBV9,TGTGCCAGCAGCGCAGACGTCGGTGAGCAGTTCTTC,CASSADVGEQFF
NA,TRBD1,TRBJ1-1,TRBV7-2,TGTGCCAGCAGCTCCCCGCCGACAGGGAGGACTGAAGCTTTCTTT,CASSSPPTGRTEAFF
NA,TRBD1,TRBJ1-4,TRBV5-1,TGCGCCAGCAGGCCTACAGGGGTGAATAATGAAAAACTGTTTTTT,CASRPTGVNNEKLFF
NA,NA,TRBJ1-2,TRBV5-6,TGTGCCAGCAGCTTGGCGGGGGGCGGCTACACCTTC,CASSLAGGGYTF
NA,NA,TRBJ2-5,TRBV9,TGTGCCAGCAGCGTAGATAGCGTAGGAGGGACCCAGTACTTC,CASSVDSVGGTQYF
few,NA,TRBJ1-1,TRBV6-1,TGTGCCAGCAGTGAACAGGGAGCAGGGGAAACTGAAGCTTTCTTT,CASSEQGAGETEAFF